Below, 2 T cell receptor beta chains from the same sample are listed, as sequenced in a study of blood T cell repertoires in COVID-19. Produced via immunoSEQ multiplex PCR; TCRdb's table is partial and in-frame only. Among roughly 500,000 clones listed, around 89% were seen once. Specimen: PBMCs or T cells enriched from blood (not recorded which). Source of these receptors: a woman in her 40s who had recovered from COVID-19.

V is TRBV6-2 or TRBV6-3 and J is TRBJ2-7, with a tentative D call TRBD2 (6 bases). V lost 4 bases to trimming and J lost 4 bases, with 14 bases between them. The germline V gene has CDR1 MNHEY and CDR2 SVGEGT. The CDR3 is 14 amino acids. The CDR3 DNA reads TGTGCCAGCAGTTGGGACCCACGGGGGTACGAGCAGTACTTC. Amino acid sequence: CASSWDPRGYEQYF.

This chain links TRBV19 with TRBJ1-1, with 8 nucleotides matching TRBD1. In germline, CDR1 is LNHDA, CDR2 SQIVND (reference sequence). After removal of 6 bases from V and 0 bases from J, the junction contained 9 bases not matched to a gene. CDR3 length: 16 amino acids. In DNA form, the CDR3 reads TGTGCCAGTAGCCCAATAGACAGGGGCCTGAACACTGAAGCTTTCTTT. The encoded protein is CASSPIDRGLNTEAFF.